This TCR beta chain stems from a study of cytomegalovirus exposure and HLA in healthy donors. General study points: With later analysis, a missense DCLRE1C variant became linked to TCR beta V- and J-gene trimming. The study listed roughly 160 cytomegalovirus-associated TCR beta chains. For cytomegalovirus status, the classifier reportedly gave diagnoses with high specificity and sensitivity.

CDR1 is MNHEY and CDR2 is SVGAGI in the germline V gene. Trimming took 6 bases from V and 9 from J; bases not matched to a gene: 8. This CDR3 region has 13 residues. Comment on this clone: Its antigen is unknown.

Use of 60 Vbeta and 13 Jbeta primers characterized the PCR. Sequencing used immunoSEQ multiplex PCR; TCRdb keeps in-frame clones, though not all of them. The sample consists of about 110,000 clones, 70% to 85% of them appearing once. This chain uses TRBV6-5 with TRBJ2-7; TRBD2 agrees at 10 bases. The specimen was PBMCs. The TCR was taken from a boy younger than 18 in good health and CMV-seronegative. In DNA form, the CDR3 reads TGTGCCAGCAGGCCGGGACTAGCGACCCGGCAGTACTTC. It codes for CASRPGLATRQYF.